The entry below describes one TCR beta chain. It lacks a known antigen. Base qualities are not at hand, and no much larger clone is one base apart. Systemically healthy Caucasian individuals from Russia, roughly 40 in total and aged roughly 6 to 100 years, were included as donors. Approximately 10 milliliters of peripheral blood were collected from each donor into EDTA-treated Vacutainer tubes. Ficoll-Paque density-gradient centrifugation was used to isolate PBMCs, with at least 6 million obtained per sample. Total RNA, at least 5 micrograms per sample, was extracted from PBMCs with Trizol reagent. For every donor, flow cytometry on a PBMC aliquot measured the percentage of naive CD45RAhigh/CD27high T cells. The record originates from a study of blood T cells in healthy people across ages (dated by TCRdb to about 2015). Looking at the study overall: In model experiments, template switching captured roughly one uniquely barcoded TCR beta cDNA molecule for every two T cells. Age-related changes in TCR beta repertoire diversity were measured in the study by deep sequencing normalized with unique cDNA molecular identifiers. Donors were grouped into four age groups: young (average approximately 15 years), middle-aged (39), aged (around 56) and long-lived (about 90). The study analyzed two additional independent replicas of 1 million unique cDNA reads from the same blood draw for two donors, one aged 18 to 30 and one aged 80 or older. The research as a whole found: Total diversity estimates from one million sequenced T cells were considered lower bounds and underestimates. The CMV infection status of donors was not known, potentially confounding age-related changes in expanded clonotypes. As age increased, observed TCR beta diversity per million T cells dropped in a roughly linear way, and a significant reduction was already evident by age approximately 40. Compared with the aged group, more naive CD4+ T cells, fewer expanded clones and increased TCR diversity were shown by the long-lived group, suggesting age selection. Bulk unsorted PBMC profiling prevented conclusive comparison of naive and antigen-experienced compartments. A strong correlation was found between observed TCR beta diversity and the percentage of naive T cells measured by flow cytometry.

Library prep was done by 5' RACE. The instrument was an Illumina HiSeq 2500. The second PCR ran for roughly 6 to 11 cycles and used a J-beta primer mix along with a sample-barcoded 5' primer. Each TCR beta cDNA molecule received a unique molecular identifier from a template-switch 5' adaptor carrying 12 random nucleotides. Each sample yielded at least 2.5 million CDR3-containing paired-end reads. All of the RNA was converted into first-strand cDNA using the Mint cDNA synthesis kit, with a TRBC-specific oligonucleotide serving as the primer. Following uracil-DNA glycosylase treatment, a first 18-cycle PCR with universal primers M1SS and BC2_uni_R was performed on all cDNA. The source study handled its data this way. For normalization, 1 million high-quality reads, each with a distinct molecular identifier, were randomly selected from each sample. Reads with shared molecular identifiers were discarded instead of being binned into consensus sequences. MiTCR, set to a Q25 quality threshold and the strictest error-elimination algorithm, was used for CDR3 identification, clonotype clustering and error correction. A nonparametric unseen species model with Euler transformation was used to estimate a lower bound on total TCR beta diversity. In TCRdb, the public reads were trimmed at Q25 with fastp and aligned with MiXCR, with productive beta chains retained. Merged by CDR3 protein, the rows form single entries marked with the most common genes and DNA. The authors' filters were not applied to this entry. For this sample the table gives 750,000 to 850,000 distinct CDR3 sequences, of which more than 20% were detected only once. The ten biggest clones cover more than 3% of the sample.

Spanning cysteine to phenylalanine, the CDR3 consists of 10 amino acids. Just the 30-base CDR3 DNA is kept, in frame starting at base 1. CDR1 SNHLY and CDR2 FYNNEI are derived from the germline V gene. Trimming takes 6 bases from V and 10 bases from J, and the germline ends sit 7 bases apart. These data also featured in a second study, about T cells of mothers and their children. The second study's authors report: Nine systemically healthy Caucasian individuals, comprising three mothers and their six children, were included as donors. cDNA synthesis used all of the extracted RNA, with around 1.6 ug of RNA in each 15 ul reaction. In the second PCR, sample barcodes and 2-4 random nucleotides were introduced via the M1S primer. Over 9.5 million TCR beta CDR3 reads were obtained for each mother, and 3 million to 3.5 million reads were obtained for each child. Thymic selection shapes the output of TCR recombination in a similar way in related and unrelated pairs, and inherited differences have a minor effect. Normalized repertoire overlap was always found to be slightly, but never significantly, higher in related mother-child pairs than in unrelated mother-child pairs. No persistent microchimeric T cell clones were found, with a detection sensitivity of approximately 100 clones per million clonotypes. In the study, deep NGS was used to compare the TCR beta repertoires of mothers and children, and features distinguishing related mother-child pairs from unrelated individuals were sought. Mothers averaged approximately 41 +/- 4 years of age and children averaged about 10 +/- 4 years. After adapter ligation was performed with NEBNext reagents, the libraries were sequenced on an Illumina HiSeq 2000 with 100+100 nt paired-end reads. To prevent cross-contamination, the mother and child libraries were prepared one month apart and sequenced in separate runs. Between roughly 500,000 and 2,100,000 distinct TCR beta clonotypes were identified per donor. Naive TCR beta clonotypes were estimated from low-frequency clonotypes matched to each donor's FACS-determined naive share, without sorting.

This chain joins TRBV2 to TRBJ2-1; a confident D gene designation cannot be given. The TCR was taken from a boy under 18 in good health. The sequenced sample consisted of blood. DNA sequence: TGTGCCAGCAGGGCTCCCGAGCAGTTCTTC. It translates as CASRAPEQFF.